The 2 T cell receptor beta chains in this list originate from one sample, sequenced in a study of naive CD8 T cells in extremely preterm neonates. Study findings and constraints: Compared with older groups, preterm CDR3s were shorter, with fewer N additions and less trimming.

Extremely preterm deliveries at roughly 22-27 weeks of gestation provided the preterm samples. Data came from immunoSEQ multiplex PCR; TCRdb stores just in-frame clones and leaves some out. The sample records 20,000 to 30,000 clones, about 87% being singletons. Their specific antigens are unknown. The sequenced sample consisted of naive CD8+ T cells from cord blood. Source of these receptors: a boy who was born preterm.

DNA of the CDR3: TGTGCCAGTAGTATAGCGGGGCAAGAGACCCAGTACTTC. Translating gives CASSIAGQETQYF. The chain has TRBV19 and TRBJ2-5; maybe TRBD2 (5 bases). The CDR3 extends over 13 amino acids. V dropped 1 base and J dropped 2 bases, with 5 bases sitting between them. Germline CDR1 and CDR2: LNHDA and SQIVND (reference sequence). Filled out from reference TRBV19 and TRBJ2-5, the complete variable domain reads DGGITQSPKYLFRKEGQNVTLSCEQNLNHDAMYWYRQDPGQGLRLIYYSQIVNDFQKGDIAEGYSVSREKKESFPLTVTSAQKNPTAFYLCASSIAGQETQYFGPGTRLLVL.

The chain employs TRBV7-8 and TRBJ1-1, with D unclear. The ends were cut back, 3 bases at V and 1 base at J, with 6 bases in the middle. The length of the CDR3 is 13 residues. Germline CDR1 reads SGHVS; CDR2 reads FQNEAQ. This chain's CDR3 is CASSFSGNTEAFF. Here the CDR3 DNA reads TGTGCCAGCAGCTTTTCAGGGAACACTGAAGCTTTCTTT.